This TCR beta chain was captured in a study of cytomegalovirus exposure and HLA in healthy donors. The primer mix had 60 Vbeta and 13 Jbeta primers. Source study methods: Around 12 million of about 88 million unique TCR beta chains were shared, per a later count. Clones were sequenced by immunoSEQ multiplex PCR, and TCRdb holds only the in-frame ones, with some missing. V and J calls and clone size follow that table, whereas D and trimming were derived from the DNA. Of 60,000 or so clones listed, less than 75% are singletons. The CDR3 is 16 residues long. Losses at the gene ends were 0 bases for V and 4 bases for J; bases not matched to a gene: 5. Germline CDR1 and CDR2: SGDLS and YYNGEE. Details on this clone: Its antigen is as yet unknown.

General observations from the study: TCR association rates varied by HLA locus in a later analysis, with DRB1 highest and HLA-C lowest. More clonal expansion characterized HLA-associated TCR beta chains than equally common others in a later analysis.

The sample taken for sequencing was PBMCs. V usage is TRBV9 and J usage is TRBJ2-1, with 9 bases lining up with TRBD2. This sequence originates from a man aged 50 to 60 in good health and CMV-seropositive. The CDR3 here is CASSVVKTSGYNEQFF. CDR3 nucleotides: TGTGCCAGCAGCGTAGTAAAGACTAGCGGTTACAATGAGCAGTTCTTC.